The clone carrying this T cell receptor beta chain has a count of ten or more. The antigen is unknown. Time point specified: patch test 1, 2 weeks after DPC sensitization. The treatment: therapeutic diphenylcyclopropenone sensitization with weekly scalp DPC. The template was total RNA from unfractionated whole blood. This sample is drawn from a study of human T cells and chemical hapten exposure. Study-wide background: Variation in per-sample TCR yields came mainly from small pooled library volume differences. Study-level results: Large CDR3 similarity clusters arose significantly more often from expanded TCRs than from controls.

Each CDR3 protein is one row after TCRdb ran MiXCR on the RACE reads. The sample lists approximately 73,000 distinct CDR3 sequences, about a tenth seen once, with roughly 1.4% in the top ten. The junction had 9 bases not matched to a gene; V was cut back by 2 bases and J by 8 bases. The CDR3 runs 15 residues. Germline values: CDR1 GTSNPN, CDR2 SVGIG (reference sequence). The chain carries TRBV30 and TRBJ2-1; 10 nucleotides line up with TRBD2. This specimen consisted of whole blood, obtained in connection with sensitization to the hapten diphenylcyclopropenone (DPC). This receptor was taken from a woman between 45 and 65 years old with alopecia areata. Some clones in this sample may be carry-over from other donors' samples. The CDR3 DNA is TGTGCCTGGAGTCCCCTAGCGGGAGTTAGCGATGAGCAGTTCTTC. Translating it yields CAWSPLAGVSDEQFF.